Shown below are 5 T cell receptor beta chains from a single sample sequenced in a study of cytomegalovirus exposure and HLA in healthy donors (dated by TCRdb to about 2017). Receptor libraries were prepared by the immunoSEQ multiplex PCR assay. For the multiplex PCR, a mixture combining 60 forward primers for TCR Vbeta segments and 13 reverse primers for TCR Jbeta segments was used. The clones in this table, taken by TCRdb from immuneACCESS, are in-frame only. Not every clone is retained; where verified, under half of the shortfall comes from an unresolved V gene, and the cause of the rest is unknown. The sample table contains roughly 120,000 clones; only one count was recorded for roughly two thirds of them. Of the sample, 1.5% to 2% falls within the top ten clones. The sample comprised PBMCs. These TCRs come from a man aged 30 to 45 in good health and CMV-seropositive.

This rearrangement joins TRBV5-6 to TRBJ2-7, with TRBD1 matching 8 bases. Trimming removed 5 bases from V and 3 bases from J; junction bases left unmatched: 7. The CDR3 contains 14 residues. CDR1 is SGHDT, CDR2 YYEEEE, per germline. The CDR3 DNA is TGTGCCAGCAGGGTTTCCGGGACAGGCTACGAGCAGTACTTC. Its protein is CASRVSGTGYEQYF.

This chain connects TRBV10-3 to TRBJ1-5; D call uncertain. CDR3 length: 14 residues. CDR1 ENHRY and CDR2 SYGVKD come from the germline V gene. The ends were cut back, 10 bases at V and 0 bases at J, with 13 bases in the middle. The CDR3: CATNYGDSNQPQHF. In nucleotides, the CDR3 is TGTGCCACGAACTACGGAGATAGCAATCAGCCCCAGCATTTT.

The chain is built from TRBV14 and TRBJ2-6; tentatively, D is TRBD1 (6 bases). Germline-derived CDR1 and CDR2 are SGHDN and FVKESK. The ends were cut back, 4 bases at V and 2 bases at J, with 18 bases in the middle. There are 18 residues in the CDR3. This CDR3 reads CASSPRPGTWTGANVLTF. The CDR3 nucleotides are TGTGCCAGCAGCCCTCGGCCGGGGACATGGACTGGGGCCAACGTCCTGACTTTC.

This chain joins TRBV29-1 and TRBJ1-1; D possibly corresponds to TRBD1 (6 bases). The CDR3 totals 12 residues. Germline lookup yields CDR1 SQVTM and CDR2 ANQGSEA. Trimming removed 1 base at V and 9 bases at J, with 12 bases between. DNA of the CDR3: TGCAGCGTTGAAGTTAGGGGGATTCAAGCTTTCTTT. It codes for CSVEVRGIQAFF.

DNA for the CDR3: TGTGCCAGCAGCTTAAGCCCCAACAATGAGCAGTTCTTC. It translates to CASSLSPNNEQFF. The V and J genes are TRBV7-2 and TRBJ2-1; no definite D call. Trimming pared 2 bases from V and 5 bases from J, leaving 7 bases between. The CDR3 sequence is 13 residues long. The germline gives CDR1 SGHTA, CDR2 FQGNSA.